These 21 T cell receptor beta chains were all obtained from the same sample, sequenced in a study of regulatory T cells in long-lasting Graves disease. Assembly of TCR beta libraries relied on iRepertoire HTBI primers together with Arm-PCR of CDR3 regions. TCRdb recomputed calls from the multiplex PCR reads with MiXCR, one row per CDR3 protein. The table has approximately 400,000 distinct CDR3 sequences, 20% to 25% seen once. Time point defined: persistent/refractory GD, antithyroid drugs over 5 years with positive TRAb. After RNA was extracted from PBMCs, the TCR library was made from it. Sequences were derived from peripheral blood mononuclear cells (PBMCs), sampled when the disease was refractory, from a patient treated with antithyroid drugs. The receptors were gathered from a woman aged 40-49 years with Graves disease.

The chain employs TRBV20-1 and TRBJ2-7; possibly TRBD2 for D (6 bases). Germline values: CDR1 DFQATT, CDR2 SNEGSKA (reference sequence). The CDR3 extends over 12 amino acids. V lost 3 bases, J lost 2 bases, and 8 bases lay in between. Here the CDR3 reads CSARIAAYEQYF. The DNA of the CDR3 is TGCAGTGCTAGGATAGCGGCCTACGAGCAGTACTTC.

The table lists this clonotype with a few counts. V and J are TRBV5-1 and TRBJ2-7; 7 bases fit TRBD2. J was trimmed by 6 bases and V by 0 bases; bases with no gene match: 18. CDR1 is SGHRS and CDR2 is YFSETQ in the germline V gene. The CDR3 totals 18 residues. CDR3 protein: CASSLDPAGRSWASEQYF. The CDR3 region has the DNA TGCGCCAGCAGCTTGGATCCAGCGGGAAGGAGTTGGGCAAGCGAGCAGTACTTC.

This rearrangement joins TRBV6-1 to TRBJ1-4; 7 bases are shared with TRBD1. The germline gives CDR1 MNHNS, CDR2 SASEGT. The trim removed 4 bases at V and 5 bases at J, leaving 7 bases unmatched. The CDR3 length is 15 residues. CDR3: CASSVQGGGNEKLFF. In DNA form, the CDR3 reads TGTGCCAGCAGTGTGCAGGGGGGAGGGAATGAAAAACTGTTTTTT.

This clonotype was observed a handful of times. J is TRBJ1-3 and V is TRBV27; D call uncertain. From germline, CDR1 is MNHEY and CDR2 SMNVEV (reference sequence). CDR3 length equals 14 residues. V was shortened by 6 bases and J by 4 bases, with 13 bases between the two germline ends. CDR3 in DNA: TGTGCCAGCAGCCAGACCCGAGCGGGAAACACCATATATTTT. Translated, it gives CASSQTRAGNTIYF.

This clonotype has just a few counts. The CDR3 DNA is TGTGCCAGCAGTTTCGGGACTAGCGGGAGATGGAGTGAGTTCTTC. This translates into CASSFGTSGRWSEFF. V usage is TRBV11-2 and J usage is TRBJ2-1; 14 bases align to TRBD2. CDR1 SGHAT and CDR2 FQNNGV come from the germline V gene. The CDR3 totals 15 residues. Losses at the gene ends were 6 bases for V and 14 bases for J; bases not matched to a gene: 12.

In this sample, this clonotype turned up many times. This chain links TRBV28 with TRBJ1-1; D not certain. V dropped 7 bases and J dropped 6 bases, with 9 bases sitting between them. Germline CDR1 is MDHEN and CDR2 is SYDVKM. The CDR3 has 11 residues. In DNA form, the CDR3 reads TGTGCCAGCATGAAGAGGCCTGAAGCTTTCTTT. Its translation is CASMKRPEAFF.

This clonotype showed up just a few times. The V call is TRBV6-1, the J call TRBJ2-1; D is ambiguous. CDR3 length: 15 residues. The V and J ends lost 5 bases and 5 bases respectively, with 16 bases between them. Germline CDR1 and CDR2: MNHNS and SASEGT. The chain's CDR3 is CASSRPGLPHNEQFF. Here the CDR3 DNA reads TGTGCCAGCAGTCGTCCGGGCCTCCCTCACAATGAGCAGTTCTTC.

This clonotype was counted a single time. A much more abundant neighbour one base away suggests this may be a read error. V usage is TRBV20-1 and J usage is TRBJ2-3; no clear D. The CDR3 runs 15 residues. CDR1 and CDR2 from the germline V gene are DFQATT and SNEGSKA (reference sequence). The V end lost 6 bases, the J end lost 4 bases, and 20 bases lay between the germline ends. This CDR3 reads CSASPSSGFADTQYF. The CDR3 nucleotides are TGCAGTGCCTCCCCCTCGTCGGGTTTCGCAGATACGCAGTATTTT.

This clonotype has a count of ten or more. The chain couples TRBV28 to TRBJ1-2, with D perhaps matching TRBD1 (5 bases). V lost 5 bases and J 8 bases, leaving 15 bases between the germline ends. Germline CDR1 reads MDHEN; CDR2 reads SYDVKM. The CDR3 extends over 13 amino acids. Here the CDR3 reads CASSIPQGGGYTF. Here the CDR3 DNA reads TGTGCCAGCAGTATCCCCCAGGGAGGAGGCTACACCTTC.

The V and J genes are TRBV5-5 and TRBJ1-5; D gene unclear. This CDR3 region has 13 residues. Trimming pared 1 base from V and 9 bases from J, leaving 11 bases between. Germline CDR1 SGHKS, CDR2 YYEKEE (reference sequence). The CDR3 reads CASSLFSAGPQHF. The CDR3, as DNA: TGTGCCAGCAGCTTGTTCTCCGCTGGGCCCCAGCATTTT.

Ten or more counts support this clonotype. The V gene is TRBV20-1, the J gene TRBJ2-1; 12 bases line up with TRBD2. Germline lookup yields CDR1 DFQATT and CDR2 SNEGSKA (reference sequence). The CDR3 sequence is 17 residues long. V lost 5 bases to trimming and J lost 0 bases; unmatched junction nucleotides: 8. CDR3 sequence (DNA): TGCAGTGCTGTAGGGACTAGCGGGCACCTCTCCTACAATGAGCAGTTCTTC. Amino acid sequence: CSAVGTSGHLSYNEQFF.

This clonotype was observed many times. The missing conserved phenylalanine or tryptophan at the end of this CDR3 makes a read error likely. The limits of the CDR3 on the DNA are not certain, so only TCRdb's listed CDR3 is given. V and J are TRBV12-5 and TRBJ1-1. A total of 11 residues make up the CDR3, ends included. In germline, CDR1 is LGHNT, CDR2 FRNRAP. The CDR3 loop reads CASGLVRGEQI.

This clonotype appeared once. V gene TRBV3-1 combines with J gene TRBJ2-6; D remains ambiguous. This CDR3 has 17 amino acids. The V end lost 0 bases, the J end lost 0 bases, and 9 bases lay between the germline ends. Germline CDR1 is LGHDT and CDR2 is YNNKEL (reference sequence). In DNA, the CDR3 is TGTGCCAGCAGCCAAGATATTGGGTTCTCTGGGGCCAACGTCCTGACTTTC. Translated, it gives CASSQDIGFSGANVLTF.

This clonotype was picked up a small number of times. The rearrangement joins TRBV5-1 to TRBJ2-1, with TRBD1 matching over 9 bases. Trimming removed 4 bases from V and 3 bases from J; junction bases left unmatched: 2. CDR3 length equals 14 residues. Per the germline V gene, CDR1 is SGHRS and CDR2 is YFSETQ. The DNA of the CDR3 is TGCGCCAGCAGCACGACAGGGGGCTACAATGAGCAGTTCTTC. Protein product: CASSTTGGYNEQFF.

The rearrangement joins TRBV14 to TRBJ2-2; no clear D. V dropped 0 bases and J dropped 1 base, with 6 bases sitting between them. Germline lookup yields CDR1 SGHDN and CDR2 FVKESK. The CDR3 is 15 amino acids. CDR3 amino acids: CASSQEFVNTGELFF. The CDR3 nucleotides are TGTGCCAGCAGCCAAGAATTCGTGAACACCGGGGAGCTGTTTTTT.

There are a few counts of this clonotype. V is TRBV29-1 and J is TRBJ1-2; D call uncertain. Per germline, CDR1 SQVTM and CDR2 ANQGSEA. The CDR3 runs 13 residues. Trimming cost V 2 bases and J 4 bases, with 11 bases left between them. The CDR3 DNA follows: TGCAGCGTTGAACCTCCAGGCATCTATGGCTACACCTTC. It codes for CSVEPPGIYGYTF.

This clonotype was seen repeatedly, ten times or more. The chain has TRBV29-1 and TRBJ1-2, with D possibly matching TRBD1 (5 bases). This CDR3 is 13 amino acids long. Trimming removed 3 bases at V and 4 bases at J, with 12 bases between. The V gene's germline CDR1 is SQVTM and CDR2 ANQGSEA. The DNA of the CDR3 is TGCAGCGTTGAGGCAGACAGCGGCTATGGCTACACCTTC. Its protein product is CSVEADSGYGYTF.

The chain joins TRBV6-1 to TRBJ2-4; weak D call: TRBD2 (5 bases). The ends were cut back, 6 bases at V and 8 bases at J, with 14 bases in the middle. This CDR3 is 13 amino acids long. The germline V gene encodes CDR1 MNHNS and CDR2 SASEGT. The CDR3 DNA is TGTGCCAGCAGGGCCTACGCCGGGGACATTCAGTACTTC. Amino acid sequence: CASRAYAGDIQYF.

CDR3 amino acids: CASSLPGGSQPQHF. For the CDR3, the DNA is TGTGCCAGCAGCTTACCAGGGGGCAGTCAGCCCCAGCATTTT. The gene calls are TRBV11-2 and TRBJ1-5; 8 positions agree with TRBD1. There are 14 residues in the CDR3. V shed 2 bases, J shed 6 bases, and the junction held 3 bases outside the gene matches. The germline gives CDR1 SGHAT, CDR2 FQNNGV.

Many counts were recorded for this clonotype. This chain connects TRBV7-8 to TRBJ2-7, with 7 bases identical to TRBD1. This CDR3 has 15 residues. Germline V gene lookup returns CDR1 SGHVS and CDR2 FQNEAQ. V dropped 5 bases and J dropped 1; count of bases not matched to a gene: 8. The CDR3 DNA reads TGTGCCAGCAGCGCGAGACAGGGTCCGTCCTACGAGCAGTACTTC. This encodes CASSARQGPSYEQYF. The full variable domain, with the rest looked up from reference TRBV7-8 and TRBJ2-7, is GAGVSQSPRYKVAKRGQDVALRCDPISGHVSLFWYQQALGQGPEFLTYFQNEAQLDKSGLPSDRFFAERPEGSVSTLKIQRTQQEDSAVYLCASSARQGPSYEQYFGPGTRLTVT.

Many counts were recorded for this clonotype. The junction does not match germline at one end; this may be a read error. The rearrangement uses TRBV2 and TRBJ1-1; TRBD1 matches 9 bases. The CDR3 length is 15 residues. CDR1 is SNHLY, CDR2 FYNNEI, per germline. As DNA, the CDR3 is TGTGCCAGCAGTGGATGGACAGGGGTAGTAACTGAAGCTCTCTTT. Translated, it gives CASSGWTGVVTEALF.